This T cell receptor (beta chain) derives from a study of vaccination effects on CD4 cells after COVID-19. Germline V gene data show CDR1 as SEHNR and CDR2 as FQNEAQ (reference sequence). V lost 11 bases, J lost 0 bases, and 10 bases lay in between. The CDR3 has 12 amino acids. Isolating CD4+ T cells followed approximately ten days of culture. Each participant was administered two doses of either the BNT162b2 or the mRNA-1273 vaccine. Nobody among the vaccine recipients had prior SARS-CoV-2 infection (nucleocapsid antibodies were negative). This clone was detected a few times. Antigen unknown. The data were produced by immunoSEQ multiplex PCR, yet TCRdb's version contains in-frame clones alone and is incomplete. The data contain 37,000 or so clones, about 70% of them singletons.

The TCR comes from a human donor who received a COVID-19 vaccine. The V and J genes are TRBV7-9 and TRBJ2-5, with no clear D. This specimen consisted of CD4+ T cells from PBMCs cultured without peptide, obtained after COVID-19 vaccination. DNA for the CDR3: TGTGCCGCGGTGGAGTACCAAGAGACCCAGTACTTC. Its protein product is CAAVEYQETQYF.